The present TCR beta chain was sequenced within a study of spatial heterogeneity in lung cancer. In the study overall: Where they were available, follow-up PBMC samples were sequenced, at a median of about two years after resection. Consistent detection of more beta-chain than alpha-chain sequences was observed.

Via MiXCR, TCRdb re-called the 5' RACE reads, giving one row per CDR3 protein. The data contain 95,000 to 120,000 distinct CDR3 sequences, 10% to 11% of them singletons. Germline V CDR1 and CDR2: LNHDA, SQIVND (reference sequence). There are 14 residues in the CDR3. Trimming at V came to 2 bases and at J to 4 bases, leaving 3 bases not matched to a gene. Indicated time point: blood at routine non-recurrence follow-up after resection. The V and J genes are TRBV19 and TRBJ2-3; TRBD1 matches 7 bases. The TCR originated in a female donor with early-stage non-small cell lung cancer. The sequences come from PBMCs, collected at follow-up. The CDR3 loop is CASSIKGQADTQYF. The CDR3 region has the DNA TGTGCCAGTAGTATAAAAGGACAGGCAGATACGCAGTATTTT.